The T cell receptor (beta chain) under discussion was sequenced for a study of preoperative IRX-2 immunotherapy in early breast cancer. Data came from immunoSEQ multiplex PCR; TCRdb stores just in-frame clones and leaves some out. The sample lists approximately 27,000 clones, approximately 75% occurring once. Treatment denoted: preoperative locoregional IRX-2 cytokine immunotherapy. This phase Ib study tested locoregional IRX-2 cytokine immunotherapy given before surgery. In this sample, this clone turned up a few times. The TCR comes from a human donor with breast cancer. This material consisted of lymph node tissue, taken after IRX-2 immunotherapy.

The CDR3 spells CASSPADLTTYNEQFF. In DNA form, the CDR3 reads TGTGCCAGTAGTCCCGCCGACCTTACAACCTACAATGAGCAGTTCTTC. This chain links TRBV19 with TRBJ2-1; unclear D gene. The germline V and J ends were trimmed by 5 bases and 2 bases, with 16 bases remaining between them. The length of the CDR3 is 16 residues. Germline V gene lookup returns CDR1 LNHDA and CDR2 SQIVND (reference sequence).